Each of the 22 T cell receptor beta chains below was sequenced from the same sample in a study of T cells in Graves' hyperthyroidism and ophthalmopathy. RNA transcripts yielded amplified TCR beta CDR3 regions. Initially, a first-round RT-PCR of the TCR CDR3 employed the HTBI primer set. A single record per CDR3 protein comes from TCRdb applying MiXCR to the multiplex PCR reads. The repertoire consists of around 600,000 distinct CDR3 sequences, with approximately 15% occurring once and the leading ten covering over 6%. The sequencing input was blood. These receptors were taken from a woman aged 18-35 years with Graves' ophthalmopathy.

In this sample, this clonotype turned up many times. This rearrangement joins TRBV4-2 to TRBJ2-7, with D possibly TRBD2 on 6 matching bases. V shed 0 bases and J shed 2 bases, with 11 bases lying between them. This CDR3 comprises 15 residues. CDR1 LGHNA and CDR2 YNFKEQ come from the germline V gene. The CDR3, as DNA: TGTGCCAGCAGCCAAGATCCAGCGGGCCCCTACGAGCAGTACTTC. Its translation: CASSQDPAGPYEQYF.

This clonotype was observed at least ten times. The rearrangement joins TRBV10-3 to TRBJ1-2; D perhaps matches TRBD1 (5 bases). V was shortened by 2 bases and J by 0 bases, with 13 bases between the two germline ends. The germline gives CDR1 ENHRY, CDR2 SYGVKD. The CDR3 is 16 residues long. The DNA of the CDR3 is TGTGCCATCAGTGAGCAAGGGACGGTAGCTAACTATGGCTACACCTTC. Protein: CAISEQGTVANYGYTF.

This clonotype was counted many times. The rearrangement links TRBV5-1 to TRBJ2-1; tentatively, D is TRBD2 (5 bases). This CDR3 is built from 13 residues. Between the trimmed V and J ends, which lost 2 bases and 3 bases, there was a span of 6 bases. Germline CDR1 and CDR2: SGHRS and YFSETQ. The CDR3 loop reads CASSLLDYNEQFF. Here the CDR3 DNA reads TGCGCCAGCAGCTTACTAGACTACAATGAGCAGTTCTTC. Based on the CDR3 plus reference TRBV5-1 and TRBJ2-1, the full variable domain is KAGVTQTPRYLIKTRGQQVTLSCSPISGHRSVSWYQQTPGQGLQFLFEYFSETQRNKGNFPGRFSGRQFSNSRSEMNVSTLELGDSALYLCASSLLDYNEQFFGPGTRLTVL.

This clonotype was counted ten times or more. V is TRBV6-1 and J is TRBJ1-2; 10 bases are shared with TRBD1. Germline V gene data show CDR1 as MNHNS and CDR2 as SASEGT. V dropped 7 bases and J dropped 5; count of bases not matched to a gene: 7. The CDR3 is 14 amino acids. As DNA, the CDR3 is TGTGCCAGCAAGACAGGGGGCAGAGGGTATGGCTACACCTTC. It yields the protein CASKTGGRGYGYTF.

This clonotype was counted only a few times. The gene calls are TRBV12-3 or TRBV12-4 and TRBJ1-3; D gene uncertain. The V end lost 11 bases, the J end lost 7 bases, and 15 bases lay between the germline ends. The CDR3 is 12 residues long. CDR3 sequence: CASVEMGNTIYF. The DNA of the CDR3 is TGTGCCTCCGTGGAAATGGGTAACACCATATATTTT.

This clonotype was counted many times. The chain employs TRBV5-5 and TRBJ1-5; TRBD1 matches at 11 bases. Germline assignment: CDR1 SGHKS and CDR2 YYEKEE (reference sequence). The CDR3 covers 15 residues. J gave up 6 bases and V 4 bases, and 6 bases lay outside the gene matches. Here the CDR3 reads CASSQDRGRGQPQHF. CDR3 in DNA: TGTGCCAGCAGCCAGGACAGGGGGCGCGGTCAGCCCCAGCATTTT.

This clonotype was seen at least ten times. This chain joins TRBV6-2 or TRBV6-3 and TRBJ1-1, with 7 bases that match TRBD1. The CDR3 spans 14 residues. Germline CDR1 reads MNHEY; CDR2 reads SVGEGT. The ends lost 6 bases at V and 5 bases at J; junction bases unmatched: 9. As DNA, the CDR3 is TGTGCCAGCAGAGGAAGGGGGCGCGGGACTGAAGCTTTCTTT. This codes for CASRGRGRGTEAFF.

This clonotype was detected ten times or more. CDR3 residues: CASSLTPRGLNTEAFF. CDR3 DNA: TGTGCCAGCAGCCTTACCCCCCGCGGACTGAACACTGAAGCTTTCTTT. The chain carries TRBV11-3 and TRBJ1-1, with no clear D. Germline CDR1 SGHNT, CDR2 YENEEA. V lost 5 bases, J lost 0 bases, and 16 bases lay in between. The CDR3 has 16 residues. The full variable domain, rest sourced from reference TRBV11-3 and TRBJ1-1, is EAGVVQSPRYKIIEKKQPVAFWCNPISGHNTLYWYLQNLGQGPELLIRYENEEAVDDSQLPKDRFSAERLKGVDSTLKIQPAELGDSAVYLCASSLTPRGLNTEAFFGQGTRLTVV.

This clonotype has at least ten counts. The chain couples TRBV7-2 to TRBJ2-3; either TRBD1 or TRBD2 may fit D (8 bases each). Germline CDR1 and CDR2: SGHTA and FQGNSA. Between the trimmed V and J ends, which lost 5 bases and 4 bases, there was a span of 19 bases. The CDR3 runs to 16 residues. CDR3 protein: CASSPGGGGPADTQYF. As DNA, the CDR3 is TGTGCCAGCAGCCCAGGGGGCGGGGGGCCCGCAGATACGCAGTATTTT. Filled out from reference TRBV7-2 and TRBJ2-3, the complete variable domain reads GAGVSQSPSNKVTEKGKDVELRCDPISGHTALYWYRQSLGQGLEFLIYFQGNSAPDKSGLPSDRFSAERTGGSVSTLTIQRTQQEDSAVYLCASSPGGGGPADTQYFGPGTRLTVL.

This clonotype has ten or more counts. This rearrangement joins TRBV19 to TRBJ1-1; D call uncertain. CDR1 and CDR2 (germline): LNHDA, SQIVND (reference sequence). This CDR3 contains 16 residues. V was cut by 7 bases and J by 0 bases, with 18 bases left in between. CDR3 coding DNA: TGTGCCAGTACGAACCGTGGGATAACCATGAACACTGAAGCTTTCTTT. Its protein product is CASTNRGITMNTEAFF.

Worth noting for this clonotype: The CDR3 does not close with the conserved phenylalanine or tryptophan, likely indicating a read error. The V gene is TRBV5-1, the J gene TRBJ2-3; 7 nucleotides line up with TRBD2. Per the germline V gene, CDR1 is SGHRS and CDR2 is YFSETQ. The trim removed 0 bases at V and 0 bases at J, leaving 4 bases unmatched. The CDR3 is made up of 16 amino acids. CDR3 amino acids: CASSLASTSSTDTQYL. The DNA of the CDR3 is TGCGCCAGCAGCTTGGCCTCGACTAGCAGCACAGATACGCAGTATCTT.

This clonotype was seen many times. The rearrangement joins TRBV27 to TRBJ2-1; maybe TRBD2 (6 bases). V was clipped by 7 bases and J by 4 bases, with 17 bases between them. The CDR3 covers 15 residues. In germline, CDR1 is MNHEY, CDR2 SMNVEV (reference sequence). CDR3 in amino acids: CASTSIPGVYNEQFF. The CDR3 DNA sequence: TGTGCCAGCACCTCAATCCCGGGGGTATACAATGAGCAGTTCTTC.

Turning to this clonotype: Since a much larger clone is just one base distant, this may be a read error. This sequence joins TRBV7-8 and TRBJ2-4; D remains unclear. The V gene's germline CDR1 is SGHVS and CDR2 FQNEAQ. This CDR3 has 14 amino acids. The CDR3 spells CASSPTEDKNIQCF. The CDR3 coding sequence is TGTGCCAGCAGCCCAACGGAAGACAAAAACATTCAGTGCTTC.

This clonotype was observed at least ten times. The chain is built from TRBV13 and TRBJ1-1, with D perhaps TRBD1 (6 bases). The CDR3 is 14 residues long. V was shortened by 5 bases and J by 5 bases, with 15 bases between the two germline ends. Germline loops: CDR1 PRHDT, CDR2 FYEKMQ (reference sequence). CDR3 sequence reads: CASSVSPGATEAFF. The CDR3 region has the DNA TGTGCCAGCAGCGTGAGTCCGGGGGCAACTGAAGCTTTCTTT.

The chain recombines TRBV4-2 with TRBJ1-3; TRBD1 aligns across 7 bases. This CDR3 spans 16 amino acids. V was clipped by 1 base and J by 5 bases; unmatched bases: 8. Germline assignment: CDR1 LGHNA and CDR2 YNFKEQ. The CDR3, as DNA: TGTGCCAGCAGCCAAGTGGAACAACAGGGGAGAAACACCATATATTTT. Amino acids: CASSQVEQQGRNTIYF.

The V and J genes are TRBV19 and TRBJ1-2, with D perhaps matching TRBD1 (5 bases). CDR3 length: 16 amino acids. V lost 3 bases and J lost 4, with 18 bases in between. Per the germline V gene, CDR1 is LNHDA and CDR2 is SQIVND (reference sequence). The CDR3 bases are TGTGCCAGTAGTATTCCCGTTTGGGGGGAACCCTATGGCTACACCTTC. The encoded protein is CASSIPVWGEPYGYTF.

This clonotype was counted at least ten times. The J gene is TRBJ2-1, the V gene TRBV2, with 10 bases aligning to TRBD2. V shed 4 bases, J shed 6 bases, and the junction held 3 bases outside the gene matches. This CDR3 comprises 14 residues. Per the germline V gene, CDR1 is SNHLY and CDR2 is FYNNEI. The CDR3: CASSVASGSNEQFF. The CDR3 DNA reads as TGTGCCAGCAGTGTGGCTAGCGGGAGCAATGAGCAGTTCTTC.

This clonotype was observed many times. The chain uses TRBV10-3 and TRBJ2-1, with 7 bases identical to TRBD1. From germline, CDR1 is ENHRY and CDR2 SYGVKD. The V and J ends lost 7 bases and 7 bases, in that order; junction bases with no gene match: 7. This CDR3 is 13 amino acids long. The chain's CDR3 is CAIKQGSGNEQFF. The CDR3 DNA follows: TGTGCCATCAAACAGGGGTCGGGTAATGAGCAGTTCTTC.

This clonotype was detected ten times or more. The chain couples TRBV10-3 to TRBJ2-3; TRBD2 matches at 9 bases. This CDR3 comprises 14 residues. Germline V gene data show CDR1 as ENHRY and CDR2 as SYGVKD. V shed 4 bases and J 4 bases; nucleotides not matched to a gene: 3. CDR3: CAISVAGVPDTQYF. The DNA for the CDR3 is TGTGCCATCAGTGTAGCGGGAGTCCCAGATACGCAGTATTTT.

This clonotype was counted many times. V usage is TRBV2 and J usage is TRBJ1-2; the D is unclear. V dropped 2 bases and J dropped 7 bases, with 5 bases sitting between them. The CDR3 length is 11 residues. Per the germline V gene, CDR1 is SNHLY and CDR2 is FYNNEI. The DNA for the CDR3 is TGTGCCAGCAGTGAACGATCTGGCTACACCTTC. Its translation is CASSERSGYTF.

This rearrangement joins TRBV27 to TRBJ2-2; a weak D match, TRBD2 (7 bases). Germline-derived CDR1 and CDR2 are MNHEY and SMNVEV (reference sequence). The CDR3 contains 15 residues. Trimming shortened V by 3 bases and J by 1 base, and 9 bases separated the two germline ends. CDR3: CASSLRGRNTGELFF. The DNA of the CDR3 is TGTGCCAGCAGTTTGCGGGGGCGGAACACCGGGGAGCTGTTTTTT.

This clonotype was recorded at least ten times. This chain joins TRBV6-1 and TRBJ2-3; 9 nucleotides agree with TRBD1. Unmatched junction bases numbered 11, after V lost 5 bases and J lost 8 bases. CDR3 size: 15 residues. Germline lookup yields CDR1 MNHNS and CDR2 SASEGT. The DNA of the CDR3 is TGTGCCAGCAGTAACCGGGACAGGGCCCCGGTTACGCAGTATTTT. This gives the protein CASSNRDRAPVTQYF.